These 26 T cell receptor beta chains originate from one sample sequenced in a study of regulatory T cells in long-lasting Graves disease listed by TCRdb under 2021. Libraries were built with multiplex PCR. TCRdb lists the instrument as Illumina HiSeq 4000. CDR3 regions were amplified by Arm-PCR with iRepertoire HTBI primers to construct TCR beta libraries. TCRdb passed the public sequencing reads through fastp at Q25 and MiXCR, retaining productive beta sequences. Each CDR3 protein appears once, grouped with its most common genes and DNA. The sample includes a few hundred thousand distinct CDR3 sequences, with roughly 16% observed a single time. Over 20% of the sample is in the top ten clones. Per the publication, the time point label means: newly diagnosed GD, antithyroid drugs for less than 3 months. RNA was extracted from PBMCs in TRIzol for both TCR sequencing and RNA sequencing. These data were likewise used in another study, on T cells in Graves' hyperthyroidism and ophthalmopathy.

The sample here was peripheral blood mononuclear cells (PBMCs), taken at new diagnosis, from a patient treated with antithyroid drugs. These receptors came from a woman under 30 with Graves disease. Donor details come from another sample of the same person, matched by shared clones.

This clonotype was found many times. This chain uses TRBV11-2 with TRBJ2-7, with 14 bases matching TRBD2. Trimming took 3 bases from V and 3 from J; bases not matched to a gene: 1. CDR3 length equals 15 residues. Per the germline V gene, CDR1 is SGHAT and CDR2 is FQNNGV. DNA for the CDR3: TGTGCCAGCAGCTTCGGACTAGCGGGAGGCTACGAGCAGTACTTC. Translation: CASSFGLAGGYEQYF.

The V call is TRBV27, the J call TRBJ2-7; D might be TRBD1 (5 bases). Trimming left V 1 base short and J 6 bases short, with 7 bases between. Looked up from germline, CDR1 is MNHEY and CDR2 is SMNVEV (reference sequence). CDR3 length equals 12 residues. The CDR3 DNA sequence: TGTGCCAGCAGTTTATTGGGGCGCGAGCAGTACTTC. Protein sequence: CASSLLGREQYF.

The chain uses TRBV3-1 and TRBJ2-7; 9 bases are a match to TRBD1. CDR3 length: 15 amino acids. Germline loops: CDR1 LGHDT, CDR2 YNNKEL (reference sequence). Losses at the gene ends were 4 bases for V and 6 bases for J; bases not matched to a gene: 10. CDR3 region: CASSRRTGVLTEQYF. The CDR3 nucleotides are TGTGCCAGCAGCCGACGGACAGGGGTGTTAACCGAGCAGTACTTC.

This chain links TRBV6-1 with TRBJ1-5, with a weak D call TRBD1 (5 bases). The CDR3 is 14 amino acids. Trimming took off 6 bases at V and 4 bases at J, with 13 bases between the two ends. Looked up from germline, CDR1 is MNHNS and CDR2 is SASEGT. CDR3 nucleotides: TGTGCCAGCAGATCGGGACCTACAAATCAGCCCCAGCATTTT. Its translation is CASRSGPTNQPQHF.

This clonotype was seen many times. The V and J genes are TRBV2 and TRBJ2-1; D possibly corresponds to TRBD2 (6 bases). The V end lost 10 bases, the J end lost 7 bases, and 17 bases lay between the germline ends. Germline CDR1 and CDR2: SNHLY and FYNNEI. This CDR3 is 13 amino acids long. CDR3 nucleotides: TGTGCCACAAACGGAGGGGTCGGGAATGAGCAGTTCTTC. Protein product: CATNGGVGNEQFF.

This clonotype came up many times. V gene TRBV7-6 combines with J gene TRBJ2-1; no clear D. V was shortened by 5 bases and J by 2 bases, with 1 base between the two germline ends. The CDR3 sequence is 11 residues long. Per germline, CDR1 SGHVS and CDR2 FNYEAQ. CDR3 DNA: TGTGCCAGCAGCACCTACAATGAGCAGTTCTTC. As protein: CASSTYNEQFF.

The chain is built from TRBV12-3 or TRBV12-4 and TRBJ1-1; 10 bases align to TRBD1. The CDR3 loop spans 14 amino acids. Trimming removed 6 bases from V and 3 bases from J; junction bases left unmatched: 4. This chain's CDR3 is CASRPTGGDTEAFF. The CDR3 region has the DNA TGTGCCAGCAGACCGACAGGGGGCGACACTGAAGCTTTCTTT.

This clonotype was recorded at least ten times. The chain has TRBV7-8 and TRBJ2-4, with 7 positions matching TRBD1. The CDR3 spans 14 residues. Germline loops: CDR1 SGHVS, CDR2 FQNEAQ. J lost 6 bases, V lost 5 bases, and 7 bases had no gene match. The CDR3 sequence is CASSKIRQGNIQYF. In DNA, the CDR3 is TGTGCCAGCAGCAAAATACGACAGGGAAACATTCAGTACTTC.

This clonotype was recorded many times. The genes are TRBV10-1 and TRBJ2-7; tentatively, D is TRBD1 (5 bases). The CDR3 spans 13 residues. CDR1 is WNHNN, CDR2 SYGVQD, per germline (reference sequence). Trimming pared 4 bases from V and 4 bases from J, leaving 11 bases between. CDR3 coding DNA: TGCGCCAGCAGTGGTAGCCAGGGATACGAGCAGTACTTC. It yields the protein CASSGSQGYEQYF.

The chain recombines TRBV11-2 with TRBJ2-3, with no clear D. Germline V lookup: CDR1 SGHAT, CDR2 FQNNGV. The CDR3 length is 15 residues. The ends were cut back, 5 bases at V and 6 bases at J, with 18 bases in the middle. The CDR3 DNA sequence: TGTGCCAGCAGCCCGAGGACGGCCGTGGGTGATACGCAGTATTTT. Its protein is CASSPRTAVGDTQYF.

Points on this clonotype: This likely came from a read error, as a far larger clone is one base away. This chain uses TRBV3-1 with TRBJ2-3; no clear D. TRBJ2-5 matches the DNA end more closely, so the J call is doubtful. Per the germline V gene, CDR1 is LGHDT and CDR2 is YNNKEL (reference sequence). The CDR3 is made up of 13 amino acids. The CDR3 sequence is CASSQAEQDTQYF. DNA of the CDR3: TGTGCCAGCAGCCAAGCAGAACAAGATACCCAGTACTTC.

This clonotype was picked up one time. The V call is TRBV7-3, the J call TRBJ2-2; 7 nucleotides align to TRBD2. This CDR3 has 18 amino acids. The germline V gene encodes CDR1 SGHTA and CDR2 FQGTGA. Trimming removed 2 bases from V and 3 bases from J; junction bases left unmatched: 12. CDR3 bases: TGTGCCAGCAGCTTAGGGGGGGTGGGTCGGACGGACACCGGGGAGCTGTTTTTT. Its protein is CASSLGGVGRTDTGELFF.

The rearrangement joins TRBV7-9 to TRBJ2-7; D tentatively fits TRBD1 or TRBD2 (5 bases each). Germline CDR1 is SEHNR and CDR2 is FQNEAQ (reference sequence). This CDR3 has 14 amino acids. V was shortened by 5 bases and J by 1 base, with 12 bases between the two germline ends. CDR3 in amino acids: CASSRPGPSYEQYF. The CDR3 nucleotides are TGTGCCAGCAGCCGGCCGGGACCGTCCTACGAGCAGTACTTC.

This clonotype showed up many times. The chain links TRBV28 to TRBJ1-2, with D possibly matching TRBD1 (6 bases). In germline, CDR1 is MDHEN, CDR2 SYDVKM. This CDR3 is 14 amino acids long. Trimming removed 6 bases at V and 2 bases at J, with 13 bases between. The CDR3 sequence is CASRIDRLNYGYTF. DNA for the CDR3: TGTGCCAGCAGGATTGACAGGTTGAACTATGGCTACACCTTC.

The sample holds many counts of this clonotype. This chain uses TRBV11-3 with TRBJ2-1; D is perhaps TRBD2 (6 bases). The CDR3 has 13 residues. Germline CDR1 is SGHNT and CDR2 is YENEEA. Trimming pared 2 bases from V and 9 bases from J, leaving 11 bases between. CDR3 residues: CASSLRRGSEQFF. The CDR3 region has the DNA TGTGCCAGCAGCTTAAGGAGGGGCTCTGAGCAGTTCTTC.

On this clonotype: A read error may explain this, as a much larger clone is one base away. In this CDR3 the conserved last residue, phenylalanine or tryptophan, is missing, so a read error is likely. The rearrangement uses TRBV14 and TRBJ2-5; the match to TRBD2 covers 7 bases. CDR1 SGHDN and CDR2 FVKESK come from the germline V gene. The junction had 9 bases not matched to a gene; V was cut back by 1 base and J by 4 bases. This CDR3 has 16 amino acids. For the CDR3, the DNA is TGTGCCAGCAGCCAAGTCGCCGGACTAGTTCGAGAGACCCAGTACCTC. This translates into CASSQVAGLVRETQYL.

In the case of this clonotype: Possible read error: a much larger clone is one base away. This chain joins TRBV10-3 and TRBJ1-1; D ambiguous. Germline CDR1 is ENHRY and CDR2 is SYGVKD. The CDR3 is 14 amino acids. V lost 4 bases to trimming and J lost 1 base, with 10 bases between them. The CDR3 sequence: CAISVRAGNTEAFF. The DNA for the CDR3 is TGTGCCATCAGTGTCCGGGCAGGGAACACTGAAGCTTTCTTT.

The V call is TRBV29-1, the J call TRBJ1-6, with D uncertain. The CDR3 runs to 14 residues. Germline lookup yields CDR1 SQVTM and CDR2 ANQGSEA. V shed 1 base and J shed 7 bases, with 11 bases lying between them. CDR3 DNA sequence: TGCAGCGTTGAAGGGGCCGGGTGGAATTCACCCCTCCACTTT. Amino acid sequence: CSVEGAGWNSPLHF.

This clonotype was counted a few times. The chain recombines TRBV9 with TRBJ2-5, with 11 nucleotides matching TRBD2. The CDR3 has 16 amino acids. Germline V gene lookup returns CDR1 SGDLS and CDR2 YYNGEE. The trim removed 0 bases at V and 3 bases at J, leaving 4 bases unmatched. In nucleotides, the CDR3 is TGTGCCAGCAGCGTAGACAGGGGACTAGCGGAAGAGACCCAGTACTTC. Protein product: CASSVDRGLAEETQYF.

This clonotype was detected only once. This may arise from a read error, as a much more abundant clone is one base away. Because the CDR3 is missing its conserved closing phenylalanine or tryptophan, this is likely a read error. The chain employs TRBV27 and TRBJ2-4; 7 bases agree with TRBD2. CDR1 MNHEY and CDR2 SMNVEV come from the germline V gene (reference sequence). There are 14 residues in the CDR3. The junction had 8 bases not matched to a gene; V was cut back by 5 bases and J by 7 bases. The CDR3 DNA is TGTGCCAGCAGTCTCGGCGGACTAGTCAACATTCAGTACCTC. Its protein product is CASSLGGLVNIQYL.

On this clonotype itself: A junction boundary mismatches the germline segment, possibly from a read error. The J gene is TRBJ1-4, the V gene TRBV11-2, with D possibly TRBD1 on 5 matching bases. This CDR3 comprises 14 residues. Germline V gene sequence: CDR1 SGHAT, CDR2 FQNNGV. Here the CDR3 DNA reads TGTGCCGGCAGCTCCGGGACGTGGTATGAAAAACTGTTTTTT. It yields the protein CAGSSGTWYEKLFF.

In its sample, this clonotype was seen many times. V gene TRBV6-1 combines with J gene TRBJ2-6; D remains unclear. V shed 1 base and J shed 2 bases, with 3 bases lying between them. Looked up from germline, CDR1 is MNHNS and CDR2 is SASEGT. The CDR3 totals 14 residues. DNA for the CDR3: TGTGCCAGCAGTGAAGGGCCTGGGGCCAACGTCCTGACTTTC. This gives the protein CASSEGPGANVLTF.

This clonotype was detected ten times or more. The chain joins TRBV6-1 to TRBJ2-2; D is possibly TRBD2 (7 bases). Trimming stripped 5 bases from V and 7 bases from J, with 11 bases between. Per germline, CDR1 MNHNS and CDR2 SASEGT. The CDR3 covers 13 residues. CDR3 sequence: CASSHGGLGELFF. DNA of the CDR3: TGTGCCAGCAGTCACGGGGGGCTCGGGGAGCTGTTTTTT.

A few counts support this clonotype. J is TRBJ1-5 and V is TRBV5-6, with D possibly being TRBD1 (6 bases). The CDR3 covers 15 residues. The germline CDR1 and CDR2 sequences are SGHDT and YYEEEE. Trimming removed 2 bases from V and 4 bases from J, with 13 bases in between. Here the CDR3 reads CASSLGGVRNQPQHF. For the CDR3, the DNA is TGTGCCAGCAGCTTAGGGGGAGTAAGGAATCAGCCCCAGCATTTT. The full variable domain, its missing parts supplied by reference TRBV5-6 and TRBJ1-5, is DAGVTQSPTHLIKTRGQQVTLRCSPKSGHDTVSWYQQALGQGPQFIFQYYEEEERQRGNFPDRFSGHQFPNYSSELNVNALLLGDSALYLCASSLGGVRNQPQHFGDGTRLSIL.

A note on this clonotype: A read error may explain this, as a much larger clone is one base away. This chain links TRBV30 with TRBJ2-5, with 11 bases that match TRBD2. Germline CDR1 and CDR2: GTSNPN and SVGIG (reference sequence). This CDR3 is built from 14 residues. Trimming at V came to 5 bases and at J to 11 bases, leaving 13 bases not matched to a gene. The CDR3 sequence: CAWDKTSGGHEQYF. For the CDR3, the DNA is TGTGCCTGGGATAAAACTAGCGGGGGCCATGAGCAGTACTTC.

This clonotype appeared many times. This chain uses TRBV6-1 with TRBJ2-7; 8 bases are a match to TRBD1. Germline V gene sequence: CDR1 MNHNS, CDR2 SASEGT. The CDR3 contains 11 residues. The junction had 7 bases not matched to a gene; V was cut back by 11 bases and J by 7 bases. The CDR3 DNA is TGTGCCTCGCAGGGGGCTCGGGAGCAGTACTTC. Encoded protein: CASQGAREQYF.